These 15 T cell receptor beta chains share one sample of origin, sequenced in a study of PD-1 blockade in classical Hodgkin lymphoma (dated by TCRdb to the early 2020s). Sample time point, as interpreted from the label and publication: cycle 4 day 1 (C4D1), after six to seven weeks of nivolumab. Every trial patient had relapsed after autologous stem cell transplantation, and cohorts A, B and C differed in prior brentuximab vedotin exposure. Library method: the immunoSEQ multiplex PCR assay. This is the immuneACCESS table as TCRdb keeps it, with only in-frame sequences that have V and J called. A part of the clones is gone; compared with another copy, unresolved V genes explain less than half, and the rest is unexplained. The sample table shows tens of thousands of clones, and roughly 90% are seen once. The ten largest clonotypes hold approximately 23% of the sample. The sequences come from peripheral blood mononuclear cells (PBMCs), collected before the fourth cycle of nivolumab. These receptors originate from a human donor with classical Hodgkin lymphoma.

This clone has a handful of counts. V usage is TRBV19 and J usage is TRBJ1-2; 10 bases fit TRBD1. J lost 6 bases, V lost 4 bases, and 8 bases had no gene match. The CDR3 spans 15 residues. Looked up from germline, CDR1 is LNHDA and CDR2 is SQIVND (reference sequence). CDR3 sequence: CASSTGTGDLNGYTF. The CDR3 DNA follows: TGTGCCAGTAGTACTGGGACAGGGGATTTGAATGGCTACACCTTC.

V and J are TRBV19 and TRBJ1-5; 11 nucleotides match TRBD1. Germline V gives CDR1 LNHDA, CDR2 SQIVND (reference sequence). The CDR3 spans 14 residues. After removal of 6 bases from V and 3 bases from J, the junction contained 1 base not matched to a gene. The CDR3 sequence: CASSGQGANQPQHF. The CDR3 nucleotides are TGTGCCAGTAGCGGACAGGGGGCCAATCAGCCCCAGCATTTT.

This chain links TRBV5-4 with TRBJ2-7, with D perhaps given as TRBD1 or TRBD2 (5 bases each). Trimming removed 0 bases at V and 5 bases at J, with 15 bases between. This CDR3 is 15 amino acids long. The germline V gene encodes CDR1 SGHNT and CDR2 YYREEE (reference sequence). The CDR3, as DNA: TGTGCCAGCAGCTTGGCATGGGGGAGAATCCACGAGCAGTACTTC. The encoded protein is CASSLAWGRIHEQYF.

In nucleotides, the CDR3 is TGTGCCAGCGGCATCGATTTTGTTAATGAGCAGTTCTTC. It is translated as CASGIDFVNEQFF. The gene calls are TRBV7-2 and TRBJ2-1; no clear D. The CDR3 loop spans 13 amino acids. V was shortened by 8 bases and J by 7 bases, with 15 bases between the two germline ends. Per the germline V gene, CDR1 is SGHTA and CDR2 is FQGNSA.

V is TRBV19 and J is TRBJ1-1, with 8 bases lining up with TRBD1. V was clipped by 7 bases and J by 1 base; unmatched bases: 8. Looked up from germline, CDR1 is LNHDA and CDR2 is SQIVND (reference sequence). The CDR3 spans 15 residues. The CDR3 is CASTPRDRRNTEAFF. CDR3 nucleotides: TGTGCCAGTACCCCCCGGGACAGGCGGAACACTGAAGCTTTCTTT.

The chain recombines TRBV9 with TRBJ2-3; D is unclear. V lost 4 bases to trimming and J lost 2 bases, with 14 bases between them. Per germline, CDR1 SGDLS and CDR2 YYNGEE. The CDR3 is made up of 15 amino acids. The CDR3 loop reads CASSSRGALTDTQYF. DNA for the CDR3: TGTGCCAGCAGCTCCCGCGGAGCGCTCACAGATACGCAGTATTTT.

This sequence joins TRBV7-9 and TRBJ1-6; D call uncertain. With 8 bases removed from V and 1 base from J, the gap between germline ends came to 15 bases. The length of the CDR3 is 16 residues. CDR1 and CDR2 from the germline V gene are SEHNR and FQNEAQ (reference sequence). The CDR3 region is CASHRVDGSYNSPLHF. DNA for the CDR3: TGTGCCAGCCACCGAGTCGACGGGTCCTATAATTCACCCCTCCACTTT.

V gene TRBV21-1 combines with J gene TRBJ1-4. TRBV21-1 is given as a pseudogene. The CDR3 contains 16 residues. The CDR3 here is CASSKSSGGANEKLFF. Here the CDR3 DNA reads TGTGCCAGCAGCAAATCCTCGGGGGGTGCTAATGAAAAACTGTTTTTT.

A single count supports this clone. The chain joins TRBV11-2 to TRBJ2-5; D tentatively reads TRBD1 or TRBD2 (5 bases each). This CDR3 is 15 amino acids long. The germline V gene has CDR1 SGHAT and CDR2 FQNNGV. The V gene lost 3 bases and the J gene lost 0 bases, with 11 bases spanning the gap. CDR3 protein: CASSFLWGNQETQYF. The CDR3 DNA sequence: TGTGCCAGCAGCTTTCTCTGGGGGAACCAAGAGACCCAGTACTTC.

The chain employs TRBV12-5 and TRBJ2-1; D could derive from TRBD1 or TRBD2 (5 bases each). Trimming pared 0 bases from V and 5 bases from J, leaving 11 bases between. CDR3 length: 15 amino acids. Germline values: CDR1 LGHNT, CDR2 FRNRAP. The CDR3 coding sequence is TGTGCTAGTGGTTTGGTAATAGGGACGGACAATGAGCAGTTCTTC. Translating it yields CASGLVIGTDNEQFF.

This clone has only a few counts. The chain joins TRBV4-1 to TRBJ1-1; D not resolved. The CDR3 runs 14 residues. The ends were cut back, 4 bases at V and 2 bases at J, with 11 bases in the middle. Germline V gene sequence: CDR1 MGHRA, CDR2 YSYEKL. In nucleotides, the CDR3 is TGCGCCAGCAGCCGGGGTCAGGTAAACACTGAAGCTTTCTTT. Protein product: CASSRGQVNTEAFF.

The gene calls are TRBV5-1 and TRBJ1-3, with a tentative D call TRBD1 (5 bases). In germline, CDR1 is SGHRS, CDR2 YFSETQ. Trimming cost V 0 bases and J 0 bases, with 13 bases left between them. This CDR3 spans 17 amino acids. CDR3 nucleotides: TGCGCCAGCAGCTTGGCCGAGGCAGGGTCCTCTGGAAACACCATATATTTT. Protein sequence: CASSLAEAGSSGNTIYF.

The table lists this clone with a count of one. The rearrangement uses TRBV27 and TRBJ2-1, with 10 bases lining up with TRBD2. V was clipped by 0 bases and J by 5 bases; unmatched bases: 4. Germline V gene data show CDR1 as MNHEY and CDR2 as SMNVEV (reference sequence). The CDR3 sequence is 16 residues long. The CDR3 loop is CASSLSSSGRNNEQFF. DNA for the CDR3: TGTGCCAGCAGTTTATCTTCTAGCGGGAGAAACAATGAGCAGTTCTTC.

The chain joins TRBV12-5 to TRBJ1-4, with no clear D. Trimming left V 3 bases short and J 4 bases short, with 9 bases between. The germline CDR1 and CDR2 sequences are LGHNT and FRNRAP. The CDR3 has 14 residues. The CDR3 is CASGLGANNEKLFF. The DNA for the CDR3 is TGTGCTAGTGGTTTAGGCGCAAATAATGAAAAACTGTTTTTT.

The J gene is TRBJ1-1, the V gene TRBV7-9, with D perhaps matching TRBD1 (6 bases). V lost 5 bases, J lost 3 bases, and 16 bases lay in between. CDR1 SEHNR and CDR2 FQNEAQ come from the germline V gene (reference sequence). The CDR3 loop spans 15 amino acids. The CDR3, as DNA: TGTGCCAGCAGCCCAACAAACGCAGGGGACACTGAAGCTTTCTTT. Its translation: CASSPTNAGDTEAFF.